The 29 T cell receptor beta chains reported below all come from one sample, sequenced in a study of cytomegalovirus exposure and HLA in healthy donors. Assay: immunoSEQ multiplex PCR; the TCRdb copy retains only in-frame clones and omits some. The sample yields about 350,000 clones, about nine tenths seen once. The specimen sequenced was PBMCs. The receptors come from a woman aged 30 to 39 in good health and CMV-seropositive.

The chain joins TRBV6-5 to TRBJ2-6; D not resolved. This CDR3 has 16 amino acids. V lost 0 bases, J lost 0 bases, and 6 bases lay in between. The V gene's germline CDR1 is MNHEY and CDR2 SVGAGI. The CDR3, as DNA: TGTGCCAGCAGTTACTCAGGCGCCTCTGGGGCCAACGTCCTGACTTTC. Its protein is CASSYSGASGANVLTF.

This sequence joins TRBV30 and TRBJ2-5, with 15 bases lining up with TRBD2. V dropped 2 bases and J dropped 3; count of bases not matched to a gene: 7. Germline CDR1 reads GTSNPN; CDR2 reads SVGIG (reference sequence). The CDR3 has 17 amino acids. The CDR3 spells CAWSTSGLAGGEETQYF. The DNA for the CDR3 is TGTGCCTGGAGTACCTCCGGACTAGCGGGGGGGGAAGAGACCCAGTACTTC.

V and J are TRBV27 and TRBJ2-7, with TRBD2 as a possible D gene (6 bases). Germline CDR1 and CDR2: MNHEY and SMNVEV (reference sequence). V dropped 1 base and J dropped 6 bases, with 10 bases sitting between them. The CDR3 spans 13 residues. The chain's CDR3 is CASSLYSSVEQYF. DNA of the CDR3: TGTGCCAGCAGTTTATACTCTAGCGTCGAGCAGTACTTC.

This chain uses TRBV5-1 with TRBJ1-1; D is undetermined. The CDR3 length is 14 residues. CDR1 is SGHRS and CDR2 is YFSETQ in the germline V gene. Trimming cost V 4 bases and J 0 bases, with 10 bases left between them. CDR3 amino acids: CASSPTAVNTEAFF. CDR3 bases: TGCGCCAGCAGCCCTACGGCGGTGAACACTGAAGCTTTCTTT.

The chain links TRBV6-5 to TRBJ2-7; 9 bases fit TRBD1. Germline trimming cut 10 bases from V and 4 bases from J; bases unmatched to any gene: 5. The CDR3 loop spans 12 amino acids. Germline lookup yields CDR1 MNHEY and CDR2 SVGAGI. The CDR3 spells CATTGGAYEQYF. The DNA of the CDR3 is TGTGCCACCACAGGGGGCGCGTACGAGCAGTACTTC.

The chain recombines TRBV4-1 with TRBJ1-5; a weak D match, TRBD1 (5 bases). V shed 0 bases and J shed 6 bases, with 12 bases lying between them. Germline CDR1 is MGHRA and CDR2 is YSYEKL. The CDR3 spans 15 residues. The CDR3 spells CASSQEFGGRQPQHF. In DNA form, the CDR3 reads TGCGCCAGCAGCCAAGAATTTGGGGGACGTCAGCCCCAGCATTTT.

The genes are TRBV23-1 and TRBJ1-6, with TRBD1 as a possible D gene (6 bases). TRBV23-1 falls under the ORF class, with uncertain function. The CDR3 is made up of 20 amino acids. Trimming pared 2 bases from V and 0 bases from J, leaving 20 bases between. This CDR3 reads CASSQDSWGQMSSYNSPLHF. CDR3 DNA sequence: TGCGCCAGCAGTCAAGATAGTTGGGGGCAGATGAGCTCCTATAATTCACCCCTCCACTTT.

V gene TRBV27 combines with J gene TRBJ1-4; weak D call: TRBD1 (5 bases). CDR1 and CDR2 from the germline V gene are MNHEY and SMNVEV (reference sequence). CDR3 length: 16 amino acids. Trimming pared 8 bases from V and 8 bases from J, leaving 24 bases between. The CDR3 is CASAPWTGEVREKLFF. Written as DNA, the CDR3 is TGTGCCAGCGCTCCGTGGACGGGGGAAGTCAGGGAAAAACTGTTTTTT.

The chain couples TRBV28 to TRBJ2-3; D could derive from TRBD1 or TRBD2 (6 bases each). From germline, CDR1 is MDHEN and CDR2 SYDVKM. The germline V and J ends were trimmed by 6 bases and 5 bases, with 27 bases remaining between them. CDR3 size: 18 residues. CDR3 region: CASRHPPVFGGFGDTQYF. For the CDR3, the DNA is TGTGCCAGCAGACACCCCCCGGTCTTCGGGGGCTTCGGAGATACGCAGTATTTT.

As concerns this clone: In the same sample, other DNA sequences code for this CDR3. The chain has TRBV9 and TRBJ2-7; 10 nucleotides align to TRBD2. The junction had 1 base not matched to a gene; V was cut back by 1 base and J by 6 bases. The CDR3 contains 13 residues. Germline lookup yields CDR1 SGDLS and CDR2 YYNGEE. CDR3 in amino acids: CASSVSGRGEQYF. In nucleotides, the CDR3 is TGTGCCAGCAGCGTAAGCGGGAGGGGCGAGCAGTACTTC. Supplemented by reference TRBV9 and TRBJ2-7, the full variable domain reads DSGVTQTPKHLITATGQRVTLRCSPRSGDLSVYWYQQSLDQGLQFLIQYYNGEERAKGNILERFSAQQFPDLHSELNLSSLELGDSALYFCASSVSGRGEQYFGPGTRLTVT.

The chain has TRBV13 and TRBJ2-1; TRBD2 matches at 9 bases. V dropped 0 bases and J dropped 5; count of bases not matched to a gene: 5. The CDR3 spans 16 residues. Germline-derived CDR1 and CDR2 are PRHDT and FYEKMQ (reference sequence). The CDR3 region has the DNA TGTGCCAGCAGCTTAGGCTTGGCTAGCGGGGACAATGAGCAGTTCTTC. This codes for CASSLGLASGDNEQFF.

The CDR3 coding sequence is TGCGCCAGCAGCCAAGCAGCCTCTAACTATGGCTACACCTTC. Encoded protein: CASSQAASNYGYTF. The V gene is TRBV4-1, the J gene TRBJ1-2; D ambiguous. This CDR3 is 14 amino acids long. The ends were cut back, 1 base at V and 0 bases at J, with 6 bases in the middle. Germline-derived CDR1 and CDR2 are MGHRA and YSYEKL.

V is TRBV7-9 and J is TRBJ2-3, with 11 bases that match TRBD1. Germline trimming cut 5 bases from V and 5 bases from J; bases unmatched to any gene: 9. The CDR3 extends over 16 amino acids. From germline, CDR1 is SEHNR and CDR2 FQNEAQ (reference sequence). The CDR3 sequence is CASSLPRDRGEDTQYF. CDR3 coding DNA: TGTGCCAGCAGCCTCCCGCGGGACAGGGGGGAAGATACGCAGTATTTT.

This clone appeared a few times. The chain joins TRBV6-4 to TRBJ2-7, with 8 nucleotides matching TRBD2. The trim removed 7 bases at V and 3 bases at J, leaving 11 bases unmatched. Germline values: CDR1 MRHNA, CDR2 SNTAGT. The CDR3 totals 15 residues. The CDR3 coding sequence is TGTGCCAGCACCGTCCCAGGGACTAGGGTCTACGAGCAGTACTTC. This encodes CASTVPGTRVYEQYF.

This chain links TRBV15 with TRBJ2-5, with TRBD1 matching over 9 bases. This CDR3 region has 15 residues. V trimming: 5 bases; J trimming: 1 base; junction bases outside the gene matches: 5. Germline V gene data show CDR1 as LNHNV and CDR2 as YYDKDF (reference sequence). The CDR3 loop is CATSAPGQGQETQYF. In DNA, the CDR3 is TGTGCCACCAGCGCACCGGGACAGGGCCAAGAGACCCAGTACTTC.

This chain joins TRBV4-3 and TRBJ2-2, with 7 bases fitting TRBD2. The CDR3 has 14 amino acids. The germline V gene has CDR1 LGHNA and CDR2 YSLEER. Trimming took 7 bases from V and 4 from J; bases not matched to a gene: 6. CDR3 nucleotide sequence: TGCGCCAGCAATGGCGGGGGAGGCACCGGGGAGCTGTTTTTT. The encoded protein is CASNGGGGTGELFF.

The V gene is TRBV7-9, the J gene TRBJ2-5; 14 nucleotides line up with TRBD2. Germline-derived CDR1 and CDR2 are SEHNR and FQNEAQ (reference sequence). The CDR3 loop spans 16 amino acids. V trimming: 3 bases; J trimming: 5 bases; junction bases outside the gene matches: 5. The CDR3: CASSLPGLAGVETQYF. The CDR3, as DNA: TGTGCCAGCAGCTTGCCGGGACTAGCGGGGGTTGAGACCCAGTACTTC.

V is TRBV7-2 and J is TRBJ2-2; D is undetermined. The germline V and J ends were trimmed by 4 bases and 4 bases, with 10 bases remaining between them. This CDR3 comprises 14 residues. The V gene's germline CDR1 is SGHTA and CDR2 FQGNSA. The CDR3 sequence is CASSSFDFTGELFF. CDR3 sequence (DNA): TGTGCCAGCAGCTCCTTCGACTTCACCGGGGAGCTGTTTTTT.

The V call is TRBV7-8, the J call TRBJ2-4; 8 nucleotides match TRBD1. The CDR3 consists of 15 residues. After removal of 4 bases from V and 8 bases from J, the junction contained 10 bases not matched to a gene. The V gene's germline CDR1 is SGHVS and CDR2 FQNEAQ. This chain's CDR3 is CASSSFVQGQDIQYF. The CDR3 DNA reads TGTGCCAGCAGCTCCTTCGTACAGGGACAGGACATTCAGTACTTC.

The rearrangement joins TRBV29-1 to TRBJ1-6; TRBD1 agrees at 7 bases. This CDR3 is built from 13 residues. CDR1 and CDR2 (germline): SQVTM, ANQGSEA. V trimming: 4 bases; J trimming: 7 bases; junction bases outside the gene matches: 4. The CDR3 DNA follows: TGCAGCGTTGGTACAGGGGCCAATTCACCCCTCCACTTT. Amino acid sequence: CSVGTGANSPLHF.

The rearrangement uses TRBV29-1 and TRBJ2-3, with TRBD2 matching 8 bases. This CDR3 comprises 15 residues. V lost 4 bases and J lost 2; bases outside the gene matches: 8. The germline CDR1 and CDR2 sequences are SQVTM and ANQGSEA. As DNA, the CDR3 is TGCAGCGTTGGGACTAGCTCAGGATACACAGATACGCAGTATTTT. Its translation is CSVGTSSGYTDTQYF.

This chain links TRBV6-6 with TRBJ2-5; 7 nucleotides align to TRBD2. This CDR3 is 14 amino acids long. V lost 9 bases to trimming and J lost 5 bases; unmatched junction nucleotides: 12. Germline V gene data show CDR1 as MNHNY and CDR2 as SVGAGI (reference sequence). The DNA for the CDR3 is TGTGCCAGTCAAAAGGGACTACCCTCGGAGACCCAGTACTTC. It specifies CASQKGLPSETQYF.

This sequence joins TRBV27 and TRBJ2-7; D is possibly TRBD1 (5 bases). Germline V gene sequence: CDR1 MNHEY, CDR2 SMNVEV (reference sequence). The CDR3 extends over 11 amino acids. Trimming left V 5 bases short and J 6 bases short, with 8 bases between. In DNA, the CDR3 is TGTGCCAGCAGTAGGGGCCCCGAGCAGTACTTC. Residues: CASSRGPEQYF.

This chain uses TRBV19 with TRBJ1-4, with no clear D. Germline CDR1 is LNHDA and CDR2 is SQIVND (reference sequence). Trimming shortened V by 4 bases and J by 2 bases, and 8 bases separated the two germline ends. The CDR3 sequence is 14 residues long. CDR3 DNA sequence: TGTGCCAGTAGTAACCAGGTTACTAATGAAAAACTGTTTTTT. Amino acid sequence: CASSNQVTNEKLFF. Filled out from reference TRBV19 and TRBJ1-4, the complete variable domain reads DGGITQSPKYLFRKEGQNVTLSCEQNLNHDAMYWYRQDPGQGLRLIYYSQIVNDFQKGDIAEGYSVSREKKESFPLTVTSAQKNPTAFYLCASSNQVTNEKLFFGSGTQLSVL.

The sample holds one count of this clone. This chain joins TRBV7-2 and TRBJ2-7, with 10 bases lining up with TRBD2. Germline CDR1 is SGHTA and CDR2 is FQGNSA. This CDR3 spans 15 amino acids. V was clipped by 5 bases and J by 3 bases; unmatched bases: 7. The CDR3 region is CASSPWTSGDYEQYF. CDR3 sequence (DNA): TGTGCCAGCAGCCCCTGGACTAGCGGAGACTACGAGCAGTACTTC.

V is TRBV19 and J is TRBJ2-5, with a weak D call TRBD1 (7 bases). Trimming took off 9 bases at V and 5 bases at J, with 10 bases between the two ends. The germline V gene has CDR1 LNHDA and CDR2 SQIVND (reference sequence). The CDR3 extends over 11 amino acids. CDR3 sequence reads: CASGGGETQYF. The DNA for the CDR3 is TGTGCCAGCGGAGGGGGCGAGACCCAGTACTTC.

V is TRBV13 and J is TRBJ2-3, with a tentative D call TRBD1 (6 bases). Trimming stripped 5 bases from V and 0 bases from J, with 15 bases between. The germline V gene has CDR1 PRHDT and CDR2 FYEKMQ (reference sequence). CDR3 length: 16 residues. CDR3 in amino acids: CASSEAQGPSTDTQYF. The CDR3 DNA is TGTGCCAGCAGCGAAGCCCAGGGGCCTAGCACAGATACGCAGTATTTT.

The DNA for the CDR3 is TGTGCCAGCAGAAACTTAAACCAGATCCTCACTCAGTTCTTC. It translates to CASRNLNQILTQFF. The V gene is TRBV6-5, the J gene TRBJ2-1; D remains unclear. Per germline, CDR1 MNHEY and CDR2 SVGAGI. The CDR3 spans 14 residues. Deletions cut 6 bases from V and 13 bases from J, with 22 bases between.

This rearrangement joins TRBV29-1 to TRBJ2-1, with 8 bases lining up with TRBD2. There are 16 residues in the CDR3. After removal of 5 bases from V and 0 bases from J, the junction contained 9 bases not matched to a gene. CDR1 and CDR2 (germline): SQVTM, ANQGSEA. The CDR3 sequence: CSVQYSGGSSYNEQFF. The CDR3 region has the DNA TGCAGCGTTCAGTATTCGGGGGGGAGCTCCTACAATGAGCAGTTCTTC.